This TCR beta chain was profiled in a study of blood T cell repertoires in COVID-19. Study in general: The cDNA or gDNA used as material had been derived from T cells, B-cell-depleted T cells, or PBMCs.

The protocol was immunoSEQ multiplex PCR, while the TCRdb copy is restricted to in-frame clones and leaves out a portion. Among about 410,000 clones listed, 86% were seen once. Sequenced input: peripheral blood. This receptor was taken from a woman in her twenties or thirties with active or convalescent COVID-19.

In nucleotides, the CDR3 is TGTGCCAGCAGCTCCGCGGGGACCGGCACTGAAGCTTTCTTT. This encodes CASSSAGTGTEAFF. The chain joins TRBV6-5 to TRBJ1-1; D may be TRBD1 (5 bases). Trimming stripped 6 bases from V and 4 bases from J, with 15 bases between. The germline V gene has CDR1 MNHEY and CDR2 SVGAGI. This CDR3 has 14 residues.